The clone carrying this TCR beta chain was counted between two and nine times. Its antigen is currently unknown. The data stem from a study of beta chain features in type 1 diabetes. The authors reverse transcribed all of the isolated RNA, so sequencing captured expressed TCRB transcripts. Approximately 4 million reads was the average for naive, central memory and regulatory T cell samples. Clones were read by immunoSEQ multiplex PCR, and TCRdb kept only the in-frame ones, dropping some. The data contain hundreds of thousands of clones, about 14% of them singletons. Germline loops: CDR1 MGHDK, CDR2 SYGVNS. This CDR3 spans 15 amino acids. V was clipped by 3 bases and J by 2 bases, with 11 bases between them. Findings of the study overall: The question of HLA type influencing TCRB rearrangement was one that remained unresolved here. There was a moderate but significant shortening of TCRB CDR3s in all four CD4+ subsets of Type 1 diabetes patients.

This sequence joins TRBV25-1 and TRBJ2-1; D might be TRBD1 (6 bases). Sample: naive CD4+ T cells from blood. The clonotype was recovered from a man aged 18 to 35 with type 1 diabetes. The CDR3 loop reads CASSDQGSTYNEQFF. In nucleotides, the CDR3 is TGTGCCAGCAGTGACCAGGGGTCGACCTACAATGAGCAGTTCTTC.